The clone carrying this T cell receptor (beta chain) showed up many times. Its antigen remains unidentified. The sample originates from a study of T cells in Graves' hyperthyroidism and ophthalmopathy. Study conclusions and caveats: Before onset, ophthalmopathy was predicted by the model a median approximately 6.5 months earlier.

The CDR3 runs to 14 residues. The germline V gene has CDR1 MNHNS and CDR2 SASEGT. The ends were cut back, 7 bases at V and 5 bases at J, with 17 bases in the middle. From RNA transcripts, TCR beta CDR3 regions were amplified. The TCR CDR3 first-round RT-PCR relied on the HTBI primer set. A single record per CDR3 protein comes from TCRdb applying MiXCR to the multiplex PCR reads. The sample lists around 190,000 distinct CDR3 sequences, about 17% seen once, with roughly 30% in the top ten. Sequenced sample: blood. The TCR comes from a woman aged 50 to 60 with Graves' hyperthyroidism. The chain recombines TRBV6-1 with TRBJ1-2, with D maybe TRBD1 (6 bases). This CDR3 is CASNRPDRTYGYTF. In nucleotides, the CDR3 is TGTGCCAGCAATCGACCCGACAGGACGTATGGCTACACCTTC.